Each of the 18 T cell receptor beta chains below was sequenced from the same sample in a study of regulatory T cells in long-lasting Graves disease. Arm-PCR with iRepertoire HTBI primers amplified the CDR3 regions for these TCR beta libraries. TCRdb reprocessed the multiplex PCR reads via MiXCR and lists one record per CDR3 protein. In the table there are 700,000 or so distinct CDR3 sequences, 30% of which are singletons. Time point specified: persistent/refractory GD, antithyroid drugs over 5 years with positive TRAb. PBMCs were the source of the RNA used for TCR sequencing. The material sequenced was peripheral blood mononuclear cells (PBMCs), taken when the disease was refractory, from a patient treated with antithyroid drugs. The receptors come from a female donor with Graves disease.

The rearrangement links TRBV6-1 to TRBJ1-2; D call uncertain. CDR3 length equals 13 residues. Germline V gene data show CDR1 as MNHNS and CDR2 as SASEGT. Trimming took off 9 bases at V and 7 bases at J, with 18 bases between the two ends. The CDR3 DNA follows: TGTGCCAGTTACCGGGGAGGCGTCAGTGGCTACACCTTC. It encodes CASYRGGVSGYTF.

The J gene is TRBJ1-2, the V gene TRBV28; D not resolved. Germline CDR1 reads MDHEN; CDR2 reads SYDVKM. The CDR3 contains 13 residues. V gave up 4 bases and J gave up 5 bases, with 11 bases separating them. The CDR3 nucleotides read TGTGCCAGCAGTTCCTTCCCGGGGTATGGCTACACCTTC. This sequence encodes CASSSFPGYGYTF.

This clonotype was recorded only once. This chain connects TRBV20-1 to TRBJ1-2, with a tentative D call TRBD1 (6 bases). The CDR3 is made up of 15 amino acids. The germline V gene has CDR1 DFQATT and CDR2 SNEGSKA (reference sequence). V was clipped by 7 bases and J by 1 base, with 19 bases between them. The CDR3 protein is CSGPKRDTNNYGYTF. Here the CDR3 DNA reads TGCAGTGGTCCTAAACGGGACACCAATAACTATGGCTACACCTTC.

This clonotype was detected only a few times. The V gene is TRBV6-1, the J gene TRBJ1-3; tentatively, D is TRBD1 (6 bases). This CDR3 comprises 19 residues. Germline loops: CDR1 MNHNS, CDR2 SASEGT. V lost 6 bases and J 1 base, leaving 25 bases between the germline ends. The CDR3 nucleotides read TGTGCCAGCAGCCTCAGAGGGCAGGGGAGAGGTGCTTCTGGAAACACCATATATTTT. Encoded protein: CASSLRGQGRGASGNTIYF.

This clonotype has a single count. The chain combines TRBV9 with TRBJ1-3; possible D gene TRBD1, 6 bases. The CDR3 is 15 residues long. Germline CDR1 is SGDLS and CDR2 is YYNGEE. V lost 0 bases and J 3 bases, leaving 10 bases between the germline ends. Written as DNA, the CDR3 is TGTGCCAGCAGCGTAGAGGAGGGGGTTGGAAACACCATATATTTT. It encodes CASSVEEGVGNTIYF.

This clonotype was observed many times. V and J are TRBV12-3 or TRBV12-4 and TRBJ1-6, with D perhaps TRBD1 (5 bases). The CDR3 is made up of 16 amino acids. Trimming shortened V by 6 bases and J by 7 bases, and 19 bases separated the two germline ends. The CDR3 is CASSDNPGRRNSPLHF. The CDR3 bases are TGTGCCAGCAGCGATAACCCAGGGAGGAGAAATTCACCCCTCCACTTT.

The CDR3 region has the DNA TGCGCCAGCAGCCAATCCGTTGCAACTAATGAAAAACTGTTTTTT. Protein product: CASSQSVATNEKLFF. The chain employs TRBV4-1 and TRBJ1-4; D is unresolved. The ends were cut back, 2 bases at V and 0 bases at J, with 7 bases in the middle. Germline assignment: CDR1 MGHRA and CDR2 YSYEKL. There are 15 residues in the CDR3.

The CDR3 region is CASSRWGQGVSEQYF. As DNA, the CDR3 is TGTGCCAGCAGCCGATGGGGGCAGGGGGTCTCCGAGCAGTACTTC. The gene calls are TRBV9 and TRBJ2-7; 7 nucleotides line up with TRBD1. V lost 4 bases to trimming and J lost 6 bases; unmatched junction nucleotides: 13. This CDR3 region has 15 residues. CDR1 and CDR2 from the germline V gene are SGDLS and YYNGEE.

The chain recombines TRBV6-1 with TRBJ1-2; unclear D gene. Germline CDR1 and CDR2: MNHNS and SASEGT. The CDR3 consists of 13 residues. The V and J ends lost 3 bases and 3 bases respectively, with 8 bases between them. This chain's CDR3 is CASSEGGYYGYTF. The CDR3 bases are TGTGCCAGCAGTGAGGGCGGTTACTATGGCTACACCTTC.

This clonotype appeared a few times. The chain has TRBV3-1 and TRBJ1-5; 8 nucleotides agree with TRBD1. The CDR3 spans 16 residues. V lost 1 base and J lost 3; bases outside the gene matches: 5. The germline V gene encodes CDR1 LGHDT and CDR2 YNNKEL (reference sequence). The CDR3 nucleotides read TGTGCCAGCAGCCAAGGGAGCCAGGGGGCCAATCAGCCCCAGCATTTT. The encoded protein is CASSQGSQGANQPQHF.

This clonotype was observed a handful of times. This chain links TRBV18 with TRBJ1-1; unclear D gene. CDR1 is KGHSH, CDR2 LQKENI, per germline. V was clipped by 1 base and J by 1 base, with 4 bases between them. The length of the CDR3 is 13 residues. The CDR3 loop reads CASSPQQNTEAFF. The CDR3 bases are TGTGCCAGCTCACCACAGCAGAACACTGAAGCTTTCTTT.

The table lists this clonotype with a few counts. The chain joins TRBV7-9 to TRBJ1-5; D is ambiguous. The germline V gene has CDR1 SEHNR and CDR2 FQNEAQ (reference sequence). V lost 5 bases and J lost 9, with 11 bases in between. CDR3 size: 12 residues. The DNA of the CDR3 is TGTGCCAGCAGCCGCAGCGATCGGCCCCAGCATTTT. Its protein is CASSRSDRPQHF.

This clonotype was observed a few times. The chain combines TRBV11-2 with TRBJ2-7; 7 nucleotides match TRBD1. The CDR3 covers 16 residues. The germline CDR1 and CDR2 sequences are SGHAT and FQNNGV. V shed 6 bases and J 0 bases; nucleotides not matched to a gene: 11. As DNA, the CDR3 is TGTGCCAGCAGATCGCTCCGACAGGGCTTCTCCTACGAGCAGTACTTC. It encodes CASRSLRQGFSYEQYF. Filled out from reference TRBV11-2 and TRBJ2-7, the complete variable domain reads EAGVAQSPRYKIIEKRQSVAFWCNPISGHATLYWYQQILGQGPKLLIQFQNNGVVDDSQLPKDRFSAERLKGVDSTLKIQPAKLEDSAVYLCASRSLRQGFSYEQYFGPGTRLTVT.

The chain employs TRBV7-9 and TRBJ2-7, with 10 bases lining up with TRBD2. Germline-derived CDR1 and CDR2 are SEHNR and FQNEAQ (reference sequence). The CDR3 contains 16 residues. The J segment lost 3 bases and the V segment lost 5 bases, leaving 10 bases of the junction unmatched. This CDR3 reads CASSPRQREGHYEQYF. The CDR3 nucleotides read TGTGCCAGCAGCCCACGCCAGCGGGAGGGCCACTACGAGCAGTACTTC.

Concerning this clonotype itself: A much larger clone differs from this one at a single base, so this may be a read error. The chain recombines TRBV7-2 with TRBJ1-1; D might be TRBD1 (5 bases). CDR3 size: 12 residues. V was pared by 2 bases and J by 8 bases, with 9 bases between. Germline CDR1 is SGHTA and CDR2 is FQGNSA. CDR3 loop: CASSLRKGEAFF. The CDR3 DNA reads as TGTGCCAGCAGCTTACGCAAGGGGGAAGCTTTCTTT. Combining the CDR3 with reference TRBV7-2 and TRBJ1-1 gives the whole variable domain GAGVSQSPSNKVTEKGKDVELRCDPISGHTALYWYRQSLGQGLEFLIYFQGNSAPDKSGLPSDRFSAERTGGSVSTLTIQRTQQEDSAVYLCASSLRKGEAFFGQGTRLTVV.

This clonotype showed up just a few times. This chain links TRBV6-5 with TRBJ1-1; the match to TRBD1 covers 11 bases. Germline loops: CDR1 MNHEY, CDR2 SVGAGI. This CDR3 contains 17 residues. V lost 2 bases, J lost 4 bases, and 9 bases stayed unmatched. The CDR3 reads CASSYTGTGGHSTEAFF. In DNA form, the CDR3 reads TGTGCCAGCAGTTACACCGGGACAGGGGGACATAGCACTGAAGCTTTCTTT.

This chain connects TRBV29-1 to TRBJ2-3; D is unresolved. This CDR3 is built from 11 residues. Germline V gene lookup returns CDR1 SQVTM and CDR2 ANQGSEA. The V and J ends lost 4 bases and 4 bases respectively, with 6 bases between them. The CDR3 is CSVVSPDTQYF. For the CDR3, the DNA is TGCAGCGTTGTTAGCCCAGATACGCAGTATTTT.

This clonotype was seen only a few times. The rearrangement uses TRBV12-3 or TRBV12-4 and TRBJ1-2; D perhaps matches TRBD1 (6 bases). Trimming took 7 bases from V and 3 from J, leaving 12 bases between them. This CDR3 region has 13 residues. The CDR3 DNA follows: TGTGCCAGCACCTCGGGGGGCTACTATGGCTACACCTTC. Amino acid sequence: CASTSGGYYGYTF.